This TCR beta chain was found in a study of T-cell reconstitution after alpha-beta-depleted transplantation in children. During its preparation, the TCRbeta library received unique molecular identifiers. TCRdb processed the PCR reads anew with MiXCR; each CDR3 protein has one entry. This table holds over 450,000 distinct CDR3 sequences, about 10% found once. Germline values: CDR1 SQVTM, CDR2 ANQGSEA. Trimming stripped 1 base from V and 6 bases from J, with 10 bases between. This CDR3 has 12 residues. This clonotype has at least ten counts. The sample was PBMCs, taken before TCRalphabeta/CD19-depleted stem cell transplant. V and J are TRBV29-1 and TRBJ2-7; D is ambiguous. The clonotype was recovered from a child younger than 10 with inherited bone marrow failure, due to receive a stem cell transplant. The CDR3 DNA reads as TGCAGCGTTGAAGTGAATTCCGGCGAGCAGTACTTC. Translating it yields CSVEVNSGEQYF.